This TCR beta chain was observed in a study of Ad26.COV2.S vaccination and SARS-CoV-2 variants. About this clone itself: No antigen is known for it.

Trimming cost V 4 bases and J 6 bases, with 16 bases left between them. Germline V lookup: CDR1 MNHNY, CDR2 SVGAGI (reference sequence). This CDR3 is 16 amino acids long. Study outcomes and limitations: Reports say spike-specific CD8+ and CD4+ T cell responses covered substantial breadth after vaccination. Comparability of non-spike TCR breadth was observed across vaccine and placebo recipients. While placebo recipients had lower spike-specific TCR breadth, vaccine recipients had more. Total T cell responses, in the TCR breadth and depth analyses, may have been underestimated.

The method was immunoSEQ multiplex PCR; TCRdb's version includes in-frame clones alone and lacks a portion of them. The sample records approximately 140,000 clones, about nine tenths being singletons. This TCR was sampled from a human donor who had recovered from COVID-19. Material: peripheral blood, obtained after recovery from COVID-19. The genes are TRBV6-6 and TRBJ1-6, with D perhaps matching TRBD1 (6 bases). As DNA, the CDR3 is TGTGCCAGCAGTTTCCAACAAAGGGGGTTTAATTCACCCCTCCACTTT. It translates to CASSFQQRGFNSPLHF.